These T cell receptor beta chains were read from a single sample in a study of blood T cells in healthy people across ages. TCRdb used MiXCR to reprocess the 5' RACE reads, holding one entry per CDR3 protein. Counted here are more than 700,000 distinct CDR3 sequences, 53% occurring once; the ten biggest clones make up 41%. Specimen: blood. The receptor set was obtained from an older man in good health. Both conserved end residues are part of each CDR3. A D gene is named only where the DNA matches it firmly. Expanded clones get a size class; other rows say once, few or many, or leave the size out.

>-|-|TRBV12-3/TRBV12-4|TRBJ1-5
TGTGCCAGCACCCGGTTGTGGAATCAGCCCCAGCATTTT
CASTRLWNQPQHF
>-|-|TRBV9|TRBJ2-1
TGTGCCAGCAGCGCTACGGAACACAATGAGCAGTTCTTC
CASSATEHNEQFF
>-|-|TRBV27|TRBJ2-7
TGTGCCAGCAGTTTCTCGCAGGGAAGCTACGAGCAGTACTTC
CASSFSQGSYEQYF
>-|-|TRBV12-3/TRBV12-4|TRBJ2-1
TGTGCCAGCAGTGCCCAGGGTTACGGTGAGCAGTTCTTC
CASSAQGYGEQFF
>-|-|TRBV6-1|TRBJ2-3
TGTGCCAGCAGCCATACAGGGAATTCCGCAGATACGCAGTATTTT
CASSHTGNSADTQYF
>-|-|TRBV7-2|TRBJ2-7
TGTGCCAGCAGCTTAGCAGGGGCTTTGCGGGACGAGCAGTACTTC
CASSLAGALRDEQYF
>TRBD1|-|TRBV7-2|TRBJ1-2
TGTGCCAGCAGCTTGGCCGGGACAGGGGGCCGTTTTGGCTACACCTTC
CASSLAGTGGRFGYTF
>TRBD1|-|TRBV15|TRBJ1-5
TGTGCCACCAGCAGCTGGTGGTCTGACAGGGAGGATCAGCCCCAGCATTTT
CATSSWWSDREDQPQHF
>-|-|TRBV2|TRBJ1-5
TGTGCCAGCAGTAATTCCAGAAATCAGCCCCAGCATTTT
CASSNSRNQPQHF
>TRBD2|-|TRBV12-3/TRBV12-4|TRBJ2-1
TGTGCCAGCAGTTTTAGCGGGAGGTCTCCTTTCAATGAGCAGTTCTTC
CASSFSGRSPFNEQFF
>TRBD1|few|TRBV5-1|TRBJ1-1
TGCGCCAGCAGCTACCGGACAGGGGGGGTGCAAAACACTGAAGCTTTCTTT
CASSYRTGGVQNTEAFF
>TRBD1|few|TRBV5-1|TRBJ2-3
TGCGCCAGCAGCTTCGGACAGGGGTGGGACAGATACGCGTATTTT
CASSFGQGWDRYAYF
>-|few|TRBV29-1|TRBJ2-7
TGCAGCGTAGTATGGTCCTACGAGCAGTACTTC
CSVVWSYEQYF
>TRBD2|-|TRBV5-1|TRBJ2-7
TGCGCCAGCAGCGCAGGGACTAGGGGCGAGCAGTACTTC
CASSAGTRGEQYF
>TRBD1|-|TRBV29-1|TRBJ1-2
TGCAGGGCCGGACAGGGCGGAGGGGCTGGCTACACCTTC
CRAGQGGGAGYTF
>-|-|TRBV18|TRBJ2-7
TGTGCCAGCTCACCGAGTAGCGGAACCTACGAGCAGTACTTC
CASSPSSGTYEQYF
>-|few|TRBV29-1|TRBJ2-1
TGCAGCGCCAGACTTCTAGGGGGTGAGCAGTTCTTC
CSARLLGGEQFF
>TRBD1|-|TRBV20-1|TRBJ1-1
TGCAGTGCTAGAGATCGGACAGGGGGCGCGAGAACTTTCTTT
CSARDRTGGARTFF
>-|-|TRBV6-1|TRBJ2-7
TGTGCCAGCGCCGGGTCCTTCTCCTACGAGCAGTACTTC
CASAGSFSYEQYF
>TRBD2|once|TRBV3-1|TRBJ2-1
TGTGCCAGCAGCCAAGTGGTGACTAGCGCGAAGTTCTTC
CASSQVVTSAKFF
>-|few|TRBV20-1|TRBJ2-3
TGCAGTCAATGGGACGGGGGCCCCGGTACGCAGTATTTT
CSQWDGGPGTQYF
>-|few|TRBV21-1|TRBJ2-1
TGTGCCAGCAGCAAAGTACTAGCCAAATGCTCCTACAATGAGCAGTTCTTC
CASSKVLAKCSYNEQFF
>TRBD1|-|TRBV10-3|TRBJ2-1
TGTGCCATCAGTGAGCCGGGCCTGACAGGGAACTCCTACAATGAGCAGTTCTTC
CAISEPGLTGNSYNEQFF
>TRBD2|-|TRBV20-1|TRBJ2-7
TGCAGTGCTGGACTAGCGGGAGGCTCCTACGAGCAGTACTTC
CSAGLAGGSYEQYF
>TRBD1|-|TRBV7-2|TRBJ2-1
TGTGCCAGCAGCTTAACAGGGGCTCCCCAACGGGGTGAGCAGTTCTTC
CASSLTGAPQRGEQFF
>-|-|TRBV20-1|TRBJ2-6
TGCAGTGCGACAGGATACTCTGGGGCCAACGTCCTGACTTTC
CSATGYSGANVLTF